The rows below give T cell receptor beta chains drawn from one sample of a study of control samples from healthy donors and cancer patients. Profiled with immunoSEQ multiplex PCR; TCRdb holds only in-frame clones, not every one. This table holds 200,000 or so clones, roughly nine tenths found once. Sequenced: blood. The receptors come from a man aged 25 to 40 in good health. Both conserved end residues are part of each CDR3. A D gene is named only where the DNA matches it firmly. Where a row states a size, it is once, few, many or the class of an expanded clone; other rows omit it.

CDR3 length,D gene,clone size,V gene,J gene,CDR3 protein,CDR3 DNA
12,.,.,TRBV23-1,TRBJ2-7,CASSHKEIEQYF,TGCGCCAGCAGTCATAAGGAGATCGAGCAGTACTTC
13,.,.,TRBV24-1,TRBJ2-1,CATSVASYNEQFF,TGTGCCACCAGTGTGGCAAGCTACAATGAGCAGTTCTTC
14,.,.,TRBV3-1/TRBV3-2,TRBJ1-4,CASSQAATNEKLFF,TGTGCCAGCAGCCAAGCTGCAACTAATGAAAAACTGTTTTTT
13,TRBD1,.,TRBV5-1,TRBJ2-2,CASMQGDTGELFF,TGCGCCAGCATGCAGGGGGACACCGGGGAGCTGTTTTTT
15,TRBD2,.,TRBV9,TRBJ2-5,CASSSGAGVSETQYF,TGTGCCAGCAGCTCTGGGGCGGGAGTTTCAGAGACCCAGTACTTC
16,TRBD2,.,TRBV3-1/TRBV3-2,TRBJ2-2,CASSQAGAAGSGELFF,TGTGCCAGCAGCCAAGCCGGGGCAGCGGGGTCCGGGGAGCTGTTTTTT
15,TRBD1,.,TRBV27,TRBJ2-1,CASSTGTGGHNEQFF,TGTGCCAGCAGCACCGGGACAGGGGGCCACAATGAGCAGTTCTTC
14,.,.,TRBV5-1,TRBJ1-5,CASSANGGGQPQHF,TGCGCCAGCAGCGCGAACGGGGGGGGTCAGCCCCAGCATTTT
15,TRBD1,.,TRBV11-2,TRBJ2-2,CASSLGQGALRELFF,TGTGCCAGCAGCTTAGGTCAGGGGGCCCTGCGGGAGCTGTTTTTT
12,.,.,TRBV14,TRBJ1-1,CASSQGQYRVFF,TGTGCCAGCAGCCAAGGACAGTATCGGGTTTTCTTT
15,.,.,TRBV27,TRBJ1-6,CASSLNRVPQSPLHF,TGTGCCAGCAGTTTAAACAGGGTCCCGCAGTCACCCCTCCACTTT
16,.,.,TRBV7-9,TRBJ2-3,CASSFPGRVGTDTQYF,TGTGCCAGCAGCTTCCCGGGTCGTGTGGGGACAGATACGCAGTATTTT
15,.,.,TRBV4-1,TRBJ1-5,CASSLDAREYQPQHF,TGCGCCAGCAGCTTAGACGCCAGGGAATATCAGCCCCAGCATTTT
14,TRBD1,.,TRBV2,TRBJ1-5,CASSPGGGNQPQHF,TGTGCCAGCAGTCCAGGGGGCGGCAATCAGCCCCAGCATTTT
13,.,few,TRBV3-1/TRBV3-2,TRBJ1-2,CASSQDRGNGYTF,TGTGCCAGCAGCCAAGATAGGGGCAATGGCTACACCTTC
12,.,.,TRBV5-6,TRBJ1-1,CASSWTGREAFF,TGTGCCAGCAGCTGGACGGGCCGGGAAGCTTTCTTT
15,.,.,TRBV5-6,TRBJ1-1,CASSSPQLLNTEAFF,TGTGCCAGCAGCTCACCCCAGTTGTTGAACACTGAAGCTTTCTTT
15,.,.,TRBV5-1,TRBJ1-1,CASSPRAGRGSEAFF,TGCGCCAGCAGCCCTCGAGCAGGGAGAGGAAGTGAAGCTTTCTTT
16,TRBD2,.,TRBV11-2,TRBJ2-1,CASSLAAGLASNEQFF,TGTGCCAGCAGCTTAGCCGCGGGACTAGCATCGAATGAGCAGTTCTTC
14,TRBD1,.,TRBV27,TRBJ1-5,CASSTGTGIQPQHF,TGTGCCAGCAGTACCGGGACAGGGATTCAGCCCCAGCATTTT
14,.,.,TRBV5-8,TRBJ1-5,CASSLFEGGQPQHF,TGTGCCAGCAGCTTGTTCGAGGGAGGACAGCCCCAGCATTTT
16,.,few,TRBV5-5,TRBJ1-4,CASSLAGNPTNEKLFF,TGTGCCAGCAGCTTGGCCGGTAATCCGACTAATGAAAAACTGTTTTTT
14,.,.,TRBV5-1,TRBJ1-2,CASSLGFGTDGYTF,TGCGCCAGCAGCTTGGGCTTTGGGACGGATGGCTACACCTTC
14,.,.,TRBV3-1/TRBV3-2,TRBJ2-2,CASSPWSDTGELFF,TGTGCCAGCAGCCCCTGGAGCGACACCGGGGAGCTGTTTTTT
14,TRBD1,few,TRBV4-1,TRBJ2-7,CASSQPGQKYEQYF,TGCGCCAGCAGCCAGCCGGGACAGAAGTACGAGCAGTACTTC
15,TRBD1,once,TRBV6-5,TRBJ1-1,CASTRDRETNTEAFF,TGTGCCAGCACCCGGGACAGGGAAACGAACACTGAAGCTTTCTTT
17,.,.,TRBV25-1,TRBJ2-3,CASSEVEGGPGTDTQYF,TGTGCCAGCAGTGAAGTCGAGGGGGGGCCGGGCACAGATACGCAGTATTTT
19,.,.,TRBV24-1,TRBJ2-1,CATSDFETGGRARLNEQFF,TGTGCCACCAGTGATTTCGAGACTGGCGGCAGGGCGCGTCTTAATGAGCAGTTCTTC
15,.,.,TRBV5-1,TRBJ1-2,CASSSGQLSSFGYTF,TGCGCCAGCAGCTCCGGACAGCTCTCCTCCTTCGGCTACACCTTC
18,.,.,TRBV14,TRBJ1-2,CASSQDFPRHRARYGYTF,TGTGCCAGCAGCCAAGATTTCCCAAGGCACAGGGCTCGGTATGGCTACACCTTC
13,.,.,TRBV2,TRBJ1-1,CASMQTGNTEAFF,TGTGCCAGCATGCAGACAGGGAACACTGAAGCTTTCTTT
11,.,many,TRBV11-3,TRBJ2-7,CASSFGGEQYF,TGTGCCAGCAGCTTTGGCGGCGAGCAGTACTTC
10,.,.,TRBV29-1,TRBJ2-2,CSVGTGELFF,TGCAGCGTTGGAACCGGGGAGCTGTTTTTT
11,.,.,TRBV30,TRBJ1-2,CAWTKTYGYTF,TGTGCCTGGACAAAAACGTATGGCTACACCTTC
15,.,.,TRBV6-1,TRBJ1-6,CASSEMGRVDSPLHF,TGTGCCAGCAGTGAAATGGGCAGGGTGGATTCACCCCTCCACTTT
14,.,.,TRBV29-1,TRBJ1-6,CSVREGQFNSPLHF,TGCAGCGTGCGAGAAGGACAGTTCAATTCACCCCTCCACTTT
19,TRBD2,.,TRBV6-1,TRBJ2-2,CASSDLAGAPTEGAGELFF,TGTGCCAGCAGTGACCTAGCGGGGGCCCCTACGGAAGGAGCCGGGGAGCTGTTTTTT
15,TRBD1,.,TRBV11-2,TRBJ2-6,CASTRGRAGANVLTF,TGTGCCAGCACCAGGGGGCGCGCTGGGGCCAACGTCCTGACTTTC
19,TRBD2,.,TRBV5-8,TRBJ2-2,CASTLQWDSGAQGTGELFF,TGTGCCAGCACCCTCCAGTGGGATAGCGGGGCTCAGGGCACCGGGGAGCTGTTTTTT
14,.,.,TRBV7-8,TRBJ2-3,CASSLVQMTDTQYF,TGTGCCAGCAGCTTAGTCCAAATGACAGATACGCAGTATTTT
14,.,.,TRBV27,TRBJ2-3,CASSLSTASHTQYF,TGTGCCAGCAGTTTATCGACAGCCTCCCATACGCAGTATTTT
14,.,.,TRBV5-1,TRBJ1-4,CATSVGTRGEKLFF,TGCGCCACCTCAGTCGGGACCCGAGGAGAAAAACTGTTTTTT
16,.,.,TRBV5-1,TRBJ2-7,CASSLEGRTASYEQYF,TGCGCCAGCAGCTTGGAAGGCCGGACAGCCTCCTACGAGCAGTACTTC
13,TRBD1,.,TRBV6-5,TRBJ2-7,CASRRTGDYEQYF,TGTGCCAGCAGGCGGACAGGGGACTACGAGCAGTACTTC
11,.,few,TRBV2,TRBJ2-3,CASAIADTQYF,TGTGCCAGCGCTATCGCAGATACGCAGTATTTT
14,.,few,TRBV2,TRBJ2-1,CASSAGRGPHEQFF,TGTGCCAGCAGTGCGGGGCGGGGCCCCCATGAGCAGTTCTTC
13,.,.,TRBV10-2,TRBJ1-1,CASIRGEGTEAFF,TGCGCCAGCATCCGGGGGGAAGGGACTGAAGCTTTCTTT
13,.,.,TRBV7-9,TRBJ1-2,CASSHPGPEGYTF,TGTGCCAGCAGTCATCCAGGGCCAGAAGGCTACACCTTC
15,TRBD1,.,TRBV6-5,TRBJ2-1,CASTLSGQGYNEQFF,TGTGCCAGCACTTTATCGGGACAGGGCTACAATGAGCAGTTCTTC
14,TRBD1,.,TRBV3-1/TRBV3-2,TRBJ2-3,CASSQKTGTDTQYF,TGTGCCAGCAGCCAAAAGACAGGGACAGATACGCAGTATTTT
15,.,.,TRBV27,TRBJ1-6,CASSPKAGLFSPLHF,TGTGCCAGCTCCCCCAAGGCAGGGCTATTTTCACCCCTCCACTTT
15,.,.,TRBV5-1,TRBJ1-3,CASRSDGSSGNTIYF,TGCGCCAGCAGATCGGACGGGAGCTCTGGAAACACCATATATTTT
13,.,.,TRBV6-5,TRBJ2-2,CASREALTGELFF,TGTGCCAGCAGGGAGGCCCTCACCGGGGAGCTGTTTTTT